What follows are 7 T cell receptor beta chains derived from one specimen sequenced in a study of cytomegalovirus exposure and HLA in healthy donors. Use of 60 Vbeta and 13 Jbeta primers characterized the PCR. The method was immunoSEQ multiplex PCR; TCRdb's version includes in-frame clones alone and lacks a portion of them. The top ten clones hold roughly 1.2% of a sample with 110,000 to 150,000 clones, 80% to 85% of them seen once. Source material: PBMCs. Receptor source: a male donor in good health and CMV-seropositive.

This rearrangement joins TRBV7-2 to TRBJ1-3; maybe TRBD1 (5 bases). This CDR3 comprises 16 residues. Germline values: CDR1 SGHTA, CDR2 FQGNSA. Trimming took off 4 bases at V and 1 base at J, with 14 bases between the two ends. This CDR3 reads CASSSPTQGSGNTIYF. The DNA for the CDR3 is TGTGCCAGCAGCTCGCCGACGCAGGGTTCTGGAAACACCATATATTTT.

The V and J genes are TRBV5-4 and TRBJ1-1, with D possibly TRBD1 on 6 matching bases. Looked up from germline, CDR1 is SGHNT and CDR2 is YYREEE (reference sequence). The CDR3 has 14 amino acids. V lost 5 bases and J lost 0, with 11 bases in between. The CDR3 nucleotides are TGTGCCAGCAGGTTCGACAGGCTGAACACTGAAGCTTTCTTT. Its translation: CASRFDRLNTEAFF.

For the CDR3, the DNA is TGTGCCAGCTCCTCTCTCGCGATTAACACCGGGGAGCTGTTTTTT. Its translation: CASSSLAINTGELFF. V gene TRBV18 combines with J gene TRBJ2-2; D is ambiguous. CDR1 is KGHSH, CDR2 LQKENI, per germline. The CDR3 covers 15 residues. Trimming took 6 bases from V and 2 from J, leaving 13 bases between them.

This clone was picked up a small number of times. The chain joins TRBV11-2 to TRBJ1-2; a possible D gene is TRBD1 (5 bases). In germline, CDR1 is SGHAT, CDR2 FQNNGV. The CDR3 sequence is 13 residues long. Deletions cut 6 bases from V and 7 bases from J, with 15 bases between. This CDR3 is CASRDTGLVGYTF. In nucleotides, the CDR3 is TGTGCCAGCAGGGATACAGGTTTGGTTGGCTACACCTTC.

The rearrangement uses TRBV12-5 and TRBJ2-5; perhaps TRBD2 as D (6 bases). Germline CDR1 reads LGHNT; CDR2 reads FRNRAP. V was cut by 8 bases and J by 1 base, with 26 bases left in between. CDR3 size: 18 residues. CDR3 residues: CASHGAGRSWGVQETQYF. The CDR3 DNA follows: TGTGCTAGTCATGGGGCCGGGCGGTCCTGGGGGGTCCAAGAGACCCAGTACTTC.

V and J are TRBV19 and TRBJ2-1; the match to TRBD2 covers 8 bases. This CDR3 has 16 amino acids. CDR1 and CDR2 from the germline V gene are LNHDA and SQIVND (reference sequence). J lost 4 bases, V lost 3 bases, and 8 bases had no gene match. CDR3 residues: CASSISAGGKYNEQFF. For the CDR3, the DNA is TGTGCCAGTAGTATTTCGGCGGGGGGAAAATACAATGAGCAGTTCTTC.

The chain uses TRBV4-3 and TRBJ2-5, with TRBD2 matching over 8 bases. The J call may be faulty, since TRBJ2-7 better matches the DNA end. The CDR3 totals 15 residues. Per the germline V gene, CDR1 is LGHNA and CDR2 is YSLEER. The CDR3 spells CASSQSGGEFDEQYF. Written as DNA, the CDR3 is TGCGCCAGCAGCCAGTCGGGGGGGGAATTCGACGAGCAGTACTTC.